A single sample is the source of the 16 T cell receptor beta chains below, sequenced in a study of tumor-infiltrating lymphocytes in primary liver carcinoma. TCR beta cDNA came from about 500 ng total RNA, primed with a constant-region primer. Library construction for TCR beta comprised three nested multiplex PCR rounds performed with slightly modified ARM-PCR. TRBV1-TRBV30 forward and Cbeta reverse primers drove the first two approximately 10-cycle rounds. TCRdb recomputed calls from the multiplex PCR reads with MiXCR, one row per CDR3 protein. Here the sample spans about 100,000 distinct CDR3 sequences, less than 75% being singletons. Both RNA and DNA were isolated together from approximately 20-30 mg of bulk tissue that had not been sorted. The sequenced material came from tumor-adjacent normal liver tissue. All receptors come from a man aged 40-50 years with primary liver carcinoma and hepatitis B virus infection.

This clonotype showed up just a few times. The chain couples TRBV5-1 to TRBJ2-7; TRBD2 matches 10 bases. V lost 1 base, J lost 6 bases, and 4 bases stayed unmatched. The length of the CDR3 is 14 residues. The V gene's germline CDR1 is SGHRS and CDR2 YFSETQ. CDR3 DNA: TGCGCCAGCAGCTTGCTAGCGGGAGAAGGCGAGCAGTACTTC. Translating it yields CASSLLAGEGEQYF.

Remarks on this clonotype: The conserved closing phenylalanine or tryptophan is absent in this CDR3, likely reflecting a read error. J is TRBJ2-7 and V is TRBV7-8; 8 bases match TRBD2. CDR3 size: 17 residues. The germline CDR1 and CDR2 sequences are SGHVS and FQNEAQ. CDR3 coding DNA: TGTGCCAGCTGCTTATTTCGCGGGGGGACTAGGGGAAGCGAGCAGTACCTC. This translates into CASCLFRGGTRGSEQYL.

About this clonotype itself: A much bigger clone sits one base away, suggesting this may be a read error. The J gene is TRBJ2-1, the V gene TRBV5-6; 9 nucleotides match TRBD2. The CDR3 runs to 13 residues. V lost 4 bases, J lost 15 bases, and 11 bases stayed unmatched. The germline V gene has CDR1 SGHDT and CDR2 YYEEEE. The CDR3 protein is CASSQWISGSRFF. CDR3 nucleotide sequence: TGTGCCAGCAGCCAATGGATTAGCGGGAGTCGGTTCTTC.

The chain couples TRBV7-9 to TRBJ2-3; 7 nucleotides agree with TRBD1. The CDR3 runs 14 residues. Germline V CDR1 and CDR2: SEHNR, FQNEAQ (reference sequence). Losses at the gene ends were 2 bases for V and 7 bases for J; bases not matched to a gene: 6. The CDR3 DNA follows: TGTGCCAGCAGCTTAAAGGCAGGGGGACATACGCAGTATTTT. It specifies CASSLKAGGHTQYF.

This clonotype was observed at least ten times. One end of the junction is discordant with germline, which a read error may explain. This CDR3 reads CASSQGDRGLDF. The CDR3 DNA follows: TGCGCCAGCAGCCAAGGGGACAGGGGGCTGGACTTC. The chain uses TRBV4-1 and TRBJ2-5, with 12 nucleotides matching TRBD1. Germline V gives CDR1 MGHRA, CDR2 YSYEKL. The length of the CDR3 is 12 residues.

This clonotype was detected many times. The gene calls are TRBV10-3 and TRBJ2-5; possible D gene TRBD2, 5 bases. Trimming removed 0 bases at V and 2 bases at J, with 10 bases between. The CDR3 consists of 15 residues. Germline loops: CDR1 ENHRY, CDR2 SYGVKD. CDR3 loop: CAISESKSGQETQYF. The CDR3, as DNA: TGTGCCATCAGTGAGTCGAAGAGCGGACAAGAGACCCAGTACTTC.

The V and J genes are TRBV28 and TRBJ2-3; 8 nucleotides agree with TRBD1. The junction had 3 bases not matched to a gene; V was cut back by 6 bases and J by 4 bases. Germline assignment: CDR1 MDHEN and CDR2 SYDVKM. There are 13 residues in the CDR3. CDR3 in amino acids: CASRDRAPDTQYF. DNA for the CDR3: TGTGCCAGCAGGGACAGGGCTCCAGATACGCAGTATTTT.

The table lists this clonotype with a few counts. The chain combines TRBV5-1 with TRBJ2-3, with TRBD2 identical over 9 bases. The CDR3 contains 16 residues. Germline lookup yields CDR1 SGHRS and CDR2 YFSETQ. Trimming cost V 4 bases and J 2 bases; bases outside gene matches: 8. CDR3 in DNA: TGCGCCAGCAGCCACGCTAGCGGGGTGAACACAGATACGCAGTATTTT. As protein: CASSHASGVNTDTQYF.

About this clonotype itself: One junction end does not reproduce the germline sequence, and a read error may be involved. The V gene is TRBV11-2, the J gene TRBJ2-1; D may be TRBD2 (5 bases). The CDR3 spans 14 residues. CDR1 and CDR2 (germline): SGHAT, FQNNGV. The CDR3 DNA follows: TGTGTCAGCAAGTCTAGCCCACTACGAAATGAGCAGTTCTTC. Protein product: CVSKSSPLRNEQFF. Full variable domain (missing parts from reference TRBV11-2 and TRBJ2-1): EAGVAQSPRYKIIEKRQSVAFWCNPISGHATLYWYQQILGQGPKLLIQFQNNGVVDDSQLPKDRFSAERLKGVDSTLKIQPAKLEDSAVYLCVSKSSPLRNEQFFGPGTRLTVL.

With regard to this clonotype: One junction end does not reproduce the germline sequence, and a read error may be involved. The chain carries TRBV4-1 and TRBJ1-2; D might be TRBD1 (5 bases). The CDR3 covers 13 residues. Germline V gene sequence: CDR1 MGHRA, CDR2 YSYEKL. This chain's CDR3 is CASSQDGDYGYAF. The CDR3 nucleotides read TGCGCCAGCAGTCAAGACGGGGACTATGGCTACGCCTTC.

As regards this clonotype: A single base separates this from a much larger clone, so it may be a read error. It is likely a read error, because the conserved phenylalanine at the end of the CDR3 is missing. This chain uses TRBV11-2 with TRBJ2-2; D ambiguous. V lost 4 bases to trimming and J lost 8 bases, with 14 bases between them. Germline values: CDR1 SGHAT, CDR2 FQNNGV. The CDR3 runs 14 residues. CDR3 bases: TGTGCCAGCAGCTCAAGCAACTACGGGGGGGAGCTGTTTTCT. It yields the protein CASSSSNYGGELFS.

To note about this clonotype: The CDR3 end shows no conserved phenylalanine or tryptophan, and so a read error is likely. The chain employs TRBV28 and TRBJ2-7; 8 nucleotides line up with TRBD1. In germline, CDR1 is MDHEN, CDR2 SYDVKM. The CDR3 loop spans 16 amino acids. The CDR3 loop is CASRPTRGPTSYEQYL. The CDR3, as DNA: TGTGCAAGCAGACCGACCAGGGGGCCCACCTCCTACGAGCAGTACTTA.

The V gene is TRBV11-2, the J gene TRBJ2-1; 14 bases agree with TRBD2. CDR1 SGHAT and CDR2 FQNNGV come from the germline V gene. V shed 1 base, J shed 10 bases, and the junction held 15 bases outside the gene matches. The CDR3 is 19 residues long. CDR3 residues: CASSLGRRLAGGASHEQFF. DNA for the CDR3: TGTGCCAGCAGCTTAGGTCGGAGACTAGCGGGAGGGGCTAGCCACGAGCAGTTCTTC.

J is TRBJ2-5 and V is TRBV11-2; D is possibly TRBD2 (6 bases). Germline CDR1 is SGHAT and CDR2 is FQNNGV. Trimming took off 9 bases at V and 1 base at J, with 21 bases between the two ends. The CDR3 covers 16 residues. The CDR3, as DNA: TGTGCCAGTAGATCCCGGGACTCACCCCGCCAAGAGACCCAGTACTTC. Translating it yields CASRSRDSPRQETQYF. The variable domain in full, completed from reference TRBV11-2 and TRBJ2-5, reads EAGVAQSPRYKIIEKRQSVAFWCNPISGHATLYWYQQILGQGPKLLIQFQNNGVVDDSQLPKDRFSAERLKGVDSTLKIQPAKLEDSAVYLCASRSRDSPRQETQYFGPGTRLLVL.

The chain recombines TRBV11-2 with TRBJ1-1, with D possibly TRBD1 on 6 matching bases. Trimming removed 9 bases from V and 7 bases from J, with 15 bases in between. This CDR3 comprises 12 residues. In germline, CDR1 is SGHAT, CDR2 FQNNGV. The CDR3 bases are TGTGCCAGTAACCCTGGACAGATTGAAGCTTTCTTT. Translation gives CASNPGQIEAFF. Full variable domain (outside the CDR3, taken from reference TRBV11-2 and TRBJ1-1): EAGVAQSPRYKIIEKRQSVAFWCNPISGHATLYWYQQILGQGPKLLIQFQNNGVVDDSQLPKDRFSAERLKGVDSTLKIQPAKLEDSAVYLCASNPGQIEAFFGQGTRLTVV.

V gene TRBV10-3 combines with J gene TRBJ2-1; D call uncertain. The length of the CDR3 is 13 residues. V was clipped by 0 bases and J by 7 bases, with 7 bases between them. CDR1 is ENHRY and CDR2 is SYGVKD in the germline V gene. CDR3 coding DNA: TGTGCCATCAGTGAGTCTATATTTAATGAGCAGTTCTTC. Its translation is CAISESIFNEQFF.